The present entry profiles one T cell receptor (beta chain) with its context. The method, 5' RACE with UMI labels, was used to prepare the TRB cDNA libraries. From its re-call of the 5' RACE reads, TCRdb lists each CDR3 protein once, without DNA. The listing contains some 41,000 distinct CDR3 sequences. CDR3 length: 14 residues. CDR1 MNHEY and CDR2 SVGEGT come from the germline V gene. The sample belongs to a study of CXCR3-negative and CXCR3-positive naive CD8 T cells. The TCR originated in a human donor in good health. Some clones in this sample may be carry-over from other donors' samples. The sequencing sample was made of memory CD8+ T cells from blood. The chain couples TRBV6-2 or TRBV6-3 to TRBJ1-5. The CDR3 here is CASSYGDAAQPQHF.